This T cell receptor (beta chain) derives from a study of blood T cell repertoires in COVID-19. Study overall: Two consecutive negative NP/OP PCR tests, clearance, or resolved symptoms defined Cohort 3 recovery.

Some clones are missing from TCRdb's copy, which holds only in-frame ones; the method was immunoSEQ multiplex PCR. The profile shows some 190,000 clones, more than 85% of them singletons. The CDR3 has 18 residues. With 2 bases clipped from V and 2 bases from J, the junction kept 13 bases outside the gene matches. Germline lookup yields CDR1 PRHDT and CDR2 FYEKMQ (reference sequence). Individuals aged roughly 18 to 100 years were recruited from approximately 24 US areas. Allocation to cohorts depended on clinical history reported by the participants. Sequenced: PBMCs or T cells enriched from blood (not recorded which). The rearrangement links TRBV13 to TRBJ2-3; 7 bases fit TRBD1. The sequence was obtained from a woman in her forties in a cohort exposed to, infected with or recovered from COVID-19 (not recorded which). CDR3 DNA: TGTGCCAGCAGCTTACTTGGCCCCGGGACAGTAATCACAGATACGCAGTATTTT. This encodes CASSLLGPGTVITDTQYF. Combining the CDR3 with reference TRBV13 and TRBJ2-3 gives the whole variable domain AAGVIQSPRHLIKEKRETATLKCYPIPRHDTVYWYQQGPGQDPQFLISFYEKMQSDKGSIPDRFSAQQFSDYHSELNMSSLELGDSALYFCASSLLGPGTVITDTQYFGPGTRLTVL.